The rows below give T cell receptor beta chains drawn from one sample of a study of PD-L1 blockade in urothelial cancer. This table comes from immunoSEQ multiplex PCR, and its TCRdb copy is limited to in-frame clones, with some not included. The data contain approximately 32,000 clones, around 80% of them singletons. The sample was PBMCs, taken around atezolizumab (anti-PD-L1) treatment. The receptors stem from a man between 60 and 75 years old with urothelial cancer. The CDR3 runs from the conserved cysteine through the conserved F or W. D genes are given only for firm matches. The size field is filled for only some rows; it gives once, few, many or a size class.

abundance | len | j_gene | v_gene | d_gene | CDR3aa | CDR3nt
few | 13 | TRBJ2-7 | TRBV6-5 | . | CASSYAPTYEQYF | TGTGCCAGCAGTTACGCCCCTACCTACGAGCAGTACTTC
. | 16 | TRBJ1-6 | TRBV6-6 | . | CASSYGQGIVNSPLHF | TGTGCCAGCAGTTACGGCCAGGGGATTGTTAATTCACCCCTCCACTTT
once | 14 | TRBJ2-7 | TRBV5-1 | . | CASSLEGGNYEQYF | TGCGCCAGCAGCTTGGAAGGGGGAAACTACGAGCAGTACTTC
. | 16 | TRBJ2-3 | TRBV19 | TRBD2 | CASSISLAARTDTQYF | TGTGCCAGTAGTATTAGTCTAGCGGCACGCACAGATACGCAGTATTTT
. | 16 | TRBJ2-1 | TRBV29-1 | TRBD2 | CSVSKGAGGGSSVQFF | TGCAGCGTTAGTAAAGGGGCGGGAGGGGGGTCCAGCGTGCAGTTCTTC
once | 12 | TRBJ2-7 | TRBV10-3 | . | CAISEGSGEQYF | TGTGCCATCAGTGAGGGGTCGGGAGAGCAGTACTTC
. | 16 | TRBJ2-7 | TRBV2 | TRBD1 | CASSLGQGQGAYEQYF | TGTGCCAGCAGTCTTGGACAGGGACAGGGTGCCTACGAGCAGTACTTC
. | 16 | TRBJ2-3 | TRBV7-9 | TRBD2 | CASSQTSGAGTDTQYF | TGTGCCAGCAGCCAGACTAGCGGAGCAGGGACAGATACGCAGTATTTT
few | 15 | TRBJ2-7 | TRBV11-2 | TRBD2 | CASSFELAGAVEQYF | TGTGCCAGCAGCTTCGAACTAGCGGGAGCAGTCGAGCAGTACTTC
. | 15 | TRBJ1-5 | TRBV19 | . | CASSIGQGWGQPQHF | TGTGCCAGTAGTATAGGTCAGGGGTGGGGGCAGCCCCAGCATTTT
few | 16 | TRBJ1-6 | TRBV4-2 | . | CASSFPDIGSNSPLHF | TGTGCCAGCAGCTTTCCCGATATCGGGAGCAATTCACCCCTCCACTTT
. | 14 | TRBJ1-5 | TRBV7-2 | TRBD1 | CASSEDRGGQPQHF | TGTGCCAGCAGCGAGGACAGGGGAGGCCAGCCCCAGCATTTT
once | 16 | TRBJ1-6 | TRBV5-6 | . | CASSFPDIGSNSPLHF | TGTGCCAGCAGCTTTCCCGATATCGGGAGCAATTCACCCCTCCACTTT
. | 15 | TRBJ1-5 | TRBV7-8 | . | CASSEKYGSNQPQHF | TGTGCCAGCAGCGAAAAATACGGTAGCAATCAGCCCCAGCATTTT
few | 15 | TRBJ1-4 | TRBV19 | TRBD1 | CASSPTGTGSSKLFF | TGTGCCAGTAGTCCCACCGGGACAGGGAGTAGTAAACTGTTTTTT
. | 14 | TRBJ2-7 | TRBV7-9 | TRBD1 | CASSWGQPSYEQYF | TGTGCCAGCAGCTGGGGACAGCCCTCCTACGAGCAGTACTTC
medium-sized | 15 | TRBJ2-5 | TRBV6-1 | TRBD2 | CASSELAGGPETQYF | TGTGCCAGCAGTGAACTAGCGGGGGGGCCAGAGACCCAGTACTTC
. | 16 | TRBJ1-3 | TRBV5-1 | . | CASSLALTSSGNTIYF | TGCGCCAGCAGCTTGGCCCTCACGAGCTCTGGAAACACCATATATTTT
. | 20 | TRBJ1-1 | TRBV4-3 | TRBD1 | CASSQGPDREETIMNTEAFF | TGCGCCAGCAGCCAAGGCCCCGACAGGGAGGAGACGATAATGAACACTGAAGCTTTCTTT
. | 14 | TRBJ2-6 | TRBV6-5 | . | CASRTPSGANVLTF | TGTGCCAGCAGAACTCCCTCTGGGGCCAACGTCCTGACTTTC
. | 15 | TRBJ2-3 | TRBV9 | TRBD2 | CASSGEGLGADTQYF | TGTGCCAGCAGCGGGGAGGGGCTCGGGGCAGATACGCAGTATTTT
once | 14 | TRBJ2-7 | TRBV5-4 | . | CASSKAGISYEQYF | TGTGCCAGCAGCAAGGCGGGGATTTCCTACGAGCAGTACTTC
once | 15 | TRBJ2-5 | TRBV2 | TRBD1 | CASNKMDRGSGAQYF | TGTGCCAGCAACAAAATGGACAGGGGGTCCGGGGCCCAGTACTTC
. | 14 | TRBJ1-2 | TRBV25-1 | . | CASSEWGTYYGYTF | TGTGCCAGCAGTGAATGGGGCACGTACTATGGCTACACCTTC
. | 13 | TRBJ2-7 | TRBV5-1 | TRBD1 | CASSRQGAYEQYF | TGCGCCAGCAGTCGACAGGGGGCCTACGAGCAGTACTTC
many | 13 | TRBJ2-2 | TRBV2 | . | CASRQTKTGELFF | TGTGCCAGCAGACAGACTAAAACCGGGGAGCTGTTTTTT
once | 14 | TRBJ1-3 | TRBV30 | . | CAWSVAASRNTIYF | TGTGCCTGGAGTGTAGCGGCCAGCAGAAACACCATATATTTT
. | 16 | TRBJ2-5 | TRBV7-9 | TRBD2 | CASSSRSSGSQETQYF | TGTGCCAGCAGCTCACGTAGTAGCGGGAGCCAAGAGACCCAGTACTTC
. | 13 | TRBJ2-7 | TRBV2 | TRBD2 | CASSEELAGGSYF | TGTGCCAGCAGTGAAGAGTTAGCGGGGGGATCGTACTTC
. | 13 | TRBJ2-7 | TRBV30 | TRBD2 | CAWGATSVSEQYF | TGTGCCTGGGGCGCGACTAGCGTCTCCGAGCAGTACTTC
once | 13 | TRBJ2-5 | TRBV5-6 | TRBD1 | CASSLIRGETQYF | TGTGCCAGCAGCTTAATCAGGGGGGAGACCCAGTACTTC
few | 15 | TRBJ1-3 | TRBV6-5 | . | CASRGLGNSGNTIYF | TGTGCCAGCAGGGGACTGGGCAACTCTGGAAACACCATATATTTT
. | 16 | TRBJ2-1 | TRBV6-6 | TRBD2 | CASSYLPRGRNNEQFF | TGTGCCAGCAGTTACCTACCCCGCGGGAGAAACAATGAGCAGTTCTTC
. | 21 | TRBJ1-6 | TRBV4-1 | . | CASSQRVEDSPPGSYNSPLHF | TGCGCCAGCAGCCAAAGGGTTGAGGACAGCCCGCCCGGCTCCTATAATTCACCCCTCCACTTT
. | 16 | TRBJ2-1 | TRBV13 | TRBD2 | CASSLGSGTPNNEQFF | TGTGCCAGCAGCTTAGGTAGCGGGACACCGAACAATGAGCAGTTCTTC
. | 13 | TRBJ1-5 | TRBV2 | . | CASNSETNQPQHF | TGTGCCAGTAACAGTGAAACCAATCAGCCCCAGCATTTT
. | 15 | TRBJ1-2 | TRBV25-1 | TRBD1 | CASKRTGGSNYGYTF | TGTGCCAGCAAAAGAACAGGGGGGTCGAACTATGGCTACACCTTC
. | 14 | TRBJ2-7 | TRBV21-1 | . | CASTRQGAVYEQYF | TGTGCCAGCACACGGCAGGGGGCGGTTTACGAGCAGTACTTC
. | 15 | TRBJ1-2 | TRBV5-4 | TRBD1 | CASSLNGQGGVGYTF | TGTGCCAGCAGCTTGAACGGACAGGGAGGGGTCGGCTACACCTTC
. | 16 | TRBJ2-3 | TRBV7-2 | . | CASSLVLGTGTDTQYF | TGTGCCAGCAGCTTAGTTTTGGGGACTGGGACAGATACGCAGTATTTT
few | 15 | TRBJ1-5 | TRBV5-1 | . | CASSLSGSGNQPQHF | TGCGCCAGCAGCTTGTCCGGGTCGGGCAATCAGCCCCAGCATTTT
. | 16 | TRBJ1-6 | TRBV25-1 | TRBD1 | CASSAAGQGTNSPLHF | TGTGCCAGCAGTGCCGCGGGACAGGGAACAAATTCACCCCTCCACTTT
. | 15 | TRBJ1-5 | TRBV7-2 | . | CASGNRVGSNQPQHF | TGTGCCAGCGGAAACAGGGTGGGAAGCAATCAGCCCCAGCATTTT
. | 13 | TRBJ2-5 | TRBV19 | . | CASSISGIETQYF | TGTGCCAGTAGTATATCGGGAATAGAGACCCAGTACTTC
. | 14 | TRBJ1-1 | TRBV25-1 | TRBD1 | CASSEGQGNTEAFF | TGTGCCAGCAGTGAGGGACAGGGCAACACTGAAGCTTTCTTT
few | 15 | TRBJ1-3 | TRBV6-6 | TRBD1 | CASSHGQGGGNTIYF | TGTGCCAGCAGCCACGGACAGGGAGGTGGAAACACCATATATTTT